These 13 T cell receptor beta chains came from one sample sequenced in a study of graft-versus-host responses after intestinal transplantation. Their antigen targets remain unknown. The repertoire was sequenced with immunoSEQ multiplex PCR; TCRdb's copy has only in-frame clones and lacks some. The sample yields about 70,000 clones, around 82% seen once. Here the sequenced sample was unstimulated CD4+ T cells sorted from spleen or lymph node cells, taken before transplant. The receptor source for this set is a human donor who was the organ donor for an intestinal transplant.

This clone appeared once. The chain has TRBV5-6 and TRBJ1-2; 11 bases map to TRBD1. The CDR3 is made up of 14 amino acids. Per germline, CDR1 SGHDT and CDR2 YYEEEE. Losses at the gene ends were 2 bases for V and 12 bases for J; bases not matched to a gene: 9. The CDR3, as DNA: TGTGCCAGCAGCTTAACCCCGGGACAGGGGGAGGACACCTTC. It specifies CASSLTPGQGEDTF.

In its sample, this clone was seen once. The gene calls are TRBV5-1 and TRBJ1-5; no definite D call. V was clipped by 3 bases and J by 4 bases, with 8 bases between them. Per the germline V gene, CDR1 is SGHRS and CDR2 is YFSETQ. The CDR3 contains 13 residues. In nucleotides, the CDR3 is TGCGCCAGCAGCTCGGGAGAAAATCAGCCCCAGCATTTT. Its protein is CASSSGENQPQHF.

The chain joins TRBV6-6 to TRBJ1-5; D is ambiguous. Trimming cost V 6 bases and J 1 base, with 4 bases left between them. Germline CDR1 and CDR2: MNHNY and SVGAGI (reference sequence). There are 12 residues in the CDR3. The CDR3: CASRGSNQPQHF. The CDR3 DNA is TGTGCCAGCAGGGGCAGCAATCAGCCCCAGCATTTT.

This clone was observed once. The chain combines TRBV10-2 with TRBJ1-2; TRBD1 matches 7 bases. The CDR3 sequence is 13 residues long. The V and J ends lost 7 bases and 4 bases, in that order; junction bases with no gene match: 6. Germline CDR1 WSHSY, CDR2 SAAADI. The CDR3 DNA is TGCGCCAGCAATGCGGGGACAGCCTATGGCTACACCTTC. It yields the protein CASNAGTAYGYTF.

The rearrangement joins TRBV18 to TRBJ2-7, with TRBD1 as a possible D gene (6 bases). Germline V lookup: CDR1 KGHSH, CDR2 LQKENI. This CDR3 is built from 13 residues. Trimming cost V 4 bases and J 3 bases, with 10 bases left between them. Here the CDR3 DNA reads TGTGCCAGCTCACTGACAGGTCACTACGAGCAGTACGTC. This gives the protein CASSLTGHYEQYV.

The chain links TRBV6-5 to TRBJ1-6; no clear D gene. CDR1 and CDR2 (germline): MNHEY, SVGAGI. With 0 bases removed from V and 5 bases from J, the gap between germline ends came to 5 bases. The CDR3 is 14 amino acids. CDR3 in amino acids: CASSYSQNNSPLHF. Here the CDR3 DNA reads TGTGCCAGCAGTTACTCTCAGAATAATTCACCCCTCCACTTT.

The V call is TRBV27, the J call TRBJ2-1, with D maybe TRBD2 (7 bases). Germline V gives CDR1 MNHEY, CDR2 SMNVEV (reference sequence). The CDR3 contains 15 residues. V was trimmed by 7 bases and J by 6 bases, leaving 19 bases between them. The CDR3 nucleotides read TGTGCCAGCACCCCTAGCCCCGGGGGGCGCAATGAGCAGTTCTTC. Amino acid sequence: CASTPSPGGRNEQFF.

The sample holds a few counts of this clone. The chain couples TRBV6-4 to TRBJ1-6; D possibly corresponds to TRBD1 (6 bases). Trimming removed 2 bases at V and 7 bases at J, with 12 bases between. The germline V gene has CDR1 MRHNA and CDR2 SNTAGT. The CDR3 runs 15 residues. CDR3 amino acids: CASSDEDSLNSPLHF. In DNA form, the CDR3 reads TGTGCCAGCAGTGACGAGGACAGCTTGAATTCACCCCTCCACTTT.

The gene calls are TRBV6-6 and TRBJ2-1, with a weak D call TRBD2 (6 bases). Between the trimmed V and J ends, which lost 5 bases and 6 bases, there was a span of 11 bases. The CDR3 has 13 amino acids. Germline assignment: CDR1 MNHNY and CDR2 SVGAGI (reference sequence). The CDR3 nucleotides are TGTGCCAGCAGTCTTCCGGGGGTCAATGAGCAGTTCTTC. It yields the protein CASSLPGVNEQFF.

This clone was seen only a few times. The chain uses TRBV6-1 and TRBJ1-2, with a weak D call TRBD1 (6 bases). Trimming pared 0 bases from V and 4 bases from J, leaving 6 bases between. This CDR3 contains 13 residues. Germline V lookup: CDR1 MNHNS, CDR2 SASEGT. CDR3 in amino acids: CASSEAGGYGYTF. The CDR3 nucleotides are TGTGCCAGCAGTGAAGCAGGGGGCTATGGCTACACCTTC.

The chain links TRBV19 to TRBJ1-5, with 9 bases that match TRBD1. Germline V gives CDR1 LNHDA, CDR2 SQIVND (reference sequence). Trimming took 5 bases from V and 2 from J; bases not matched to a gene: 10. This CDR3 spans 17 amino acids. CDR3 sequence (DNA): TGTGCCAGTAGTCTCCCCAGGGGACAGGGTGGCAATCAGCCCCAGCATTTT. Its translation: CASSLPRGQGGNQPQHF.

The chain recombines TRBV7-2 with TRBJ2-1, with 7 bases matching TRBD2. The trim removed 5 bases at V and 8 bases at J, leaving 9 bases unmatched. This CDR3 contains 14 residues. Germline V gives CDR1 SGHTA, CDR2 FQGNSA. This CDR3 is CASSPWTRGDEQFF. The CDR3 DNA follows: TGTGCCAGCAGCCCATGGACTAGGGGAGATGAGCAGTTCTTC.

V usage is TRBV4-1 and J usage is TRBJ1-3, with 10 bases lining up with TRBD1. Trimming removed 2 bases from V and 4 bases from J; junction bases left unmatched: 8. The CDR3 has 17 residues. The germline V gene has CDR1 MGHRA and CDR2 YSYEKL. For the CDR3, the DNA is TGCGCCAGCAGCCAAACTCGGGACAGGGGATTCGGAAACACCATATATTTT. Its translation: CASSQTRDRGFGNTIYF.